Included here is one T cell receptor beta chain sequence, with context. Its target is not known. The sample belongs to a study of cytomegalovirus exposure and HLA in healthy donors. Overall study: The study's early data release held some 85 million unique TCRs from HLA-typed donors.

PCR involved 60 Vbeta and 13 Jbeta primers. The repertoire was sequenced with immunoSEQ multiplex PCR; TCRdb's copy has only in-frame clones and lacks some. This sample has roughly 250,000 clones; 65% to 85% occur once, and the top ten carry 2% to 2.5%. Whole-study results and caveats: In a later analysis, a genetic analysis reported fewer productive-TCR N-insertions in an Asian-associated ancestry cluster than the cohort average. Among TCR sequences, most were rare, though some public TCRs appeared in many donors.

Germline V gives CDR1 SGHKS, CDR2 YYEKEE (reference sequence). The CDR3 runs to 15 residues. V lost 1 base and J lost 0, with 10 bases in between. Sequenced input: PBMCs. This chain connects TRBV5-5 to TRBJ1-1, with unresolved D. The receptor was isolated from a female donor in good health and CMV-seronegative. The CDR3 nucleotides are TGTGCCAGCAGCTTGACGTGGCGGCTGAACACTGAAGCTTTCTTT. It translates to CASSLTWRLNTEAFF.